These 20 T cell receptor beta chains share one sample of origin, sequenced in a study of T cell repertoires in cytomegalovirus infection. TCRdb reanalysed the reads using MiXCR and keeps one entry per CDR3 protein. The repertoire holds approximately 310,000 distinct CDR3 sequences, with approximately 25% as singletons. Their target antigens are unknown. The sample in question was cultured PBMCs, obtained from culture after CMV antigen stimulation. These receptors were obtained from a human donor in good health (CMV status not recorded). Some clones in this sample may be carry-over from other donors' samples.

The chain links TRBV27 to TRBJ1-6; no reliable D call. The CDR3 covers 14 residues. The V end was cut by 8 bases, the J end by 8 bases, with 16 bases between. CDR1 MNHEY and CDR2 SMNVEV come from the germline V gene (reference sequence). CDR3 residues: CASGAHSFYSPLHF. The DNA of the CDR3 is TGTGCCAGCGGTGCCCATTCGTTTTATTCACCCCTCCACTTT.

Written as DNA, the CDR3 is TGCAGCGTTATTCTGAGGATGAACACTGAAGCTTTCTTT. Amino acids: CSVILRMNTEAFF. This chain uses TRBV29-1 with TRBJ1-1; D gene unclear. The CDR3 runs to 13 residues. Germline V CDR1 and CDR2: SQVTM, ANQGSEA. The V gene lost 5 bases and the J gene lost 0 bases, with 10 bases spanning the gap.

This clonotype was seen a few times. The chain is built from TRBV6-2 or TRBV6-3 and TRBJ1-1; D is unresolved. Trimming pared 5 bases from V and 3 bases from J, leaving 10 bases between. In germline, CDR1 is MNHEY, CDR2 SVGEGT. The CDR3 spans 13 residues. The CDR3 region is CASSPDPYTEAFF. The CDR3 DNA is TGTGCCAGCAGTCCTGACCCTTACACTGAAGCTTTCTTT.

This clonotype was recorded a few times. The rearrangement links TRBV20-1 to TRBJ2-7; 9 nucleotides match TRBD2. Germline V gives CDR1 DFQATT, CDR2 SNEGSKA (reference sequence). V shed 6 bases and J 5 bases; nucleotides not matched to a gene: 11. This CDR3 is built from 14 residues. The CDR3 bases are TGCAGTGCCCCCATTAGCGGGAGAGTCCACGAGCAGTACGTC. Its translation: CSAPISGRVHEQYV.

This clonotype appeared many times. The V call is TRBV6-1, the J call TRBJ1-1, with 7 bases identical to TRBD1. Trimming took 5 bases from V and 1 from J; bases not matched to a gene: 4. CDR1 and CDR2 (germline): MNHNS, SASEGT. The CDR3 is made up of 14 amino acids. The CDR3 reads CASSSGTANTEAFF. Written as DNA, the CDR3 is TGTGCCAGCAGTTCCGGGACAGCGAACACTGAAGCTTTCTTT.

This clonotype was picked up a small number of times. DNA of the CDR3: TGTGCCAGCAGCCCGAACCGGGGGCAGGGGGATTACAATGAGCAGTTCTTC. The encoded protein is CASSPNRGQGDYNEQFF. The genes are TRBV7-9 and TRBJ2-1; TRBD1 is a possible D gene (7 bases). This CDR3 spans 17 amino acids. Germline CDR1 reads SEHNR; CDR2 reads FQNEAQ (reference sequence). The V gene lost 5 bases and the J gene lost 4 bases, with 21 bases spanning the gap.

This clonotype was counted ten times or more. The CDR3 region is CASSSGLSGHQPQHF. The CDR3 coding sequence is TGTGCCAGCAGCTCGGGGCTATCGGGCCATCAGCCCCAGCATTTT. This chain uses TRBV7-6 with TRBJ1-5, with a tentative D call TRBD1 (5 bases). This CDR3 contains 15 residues. Germline-derived CDR1 and CDR2 are SGHVS and FNYEAQ. V lost 4 bases and J 5 bases, leaving 15 bases between the germline ends.

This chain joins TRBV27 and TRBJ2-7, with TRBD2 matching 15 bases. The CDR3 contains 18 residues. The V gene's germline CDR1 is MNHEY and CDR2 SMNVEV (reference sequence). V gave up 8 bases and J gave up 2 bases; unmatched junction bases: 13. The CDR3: CASGPLGLAGGGTYEQYV. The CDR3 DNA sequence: TGTGCCAGCGGCCCATTGGGACTAGCGGGAGGAGGTACCTACGAGCAGTACGTC.

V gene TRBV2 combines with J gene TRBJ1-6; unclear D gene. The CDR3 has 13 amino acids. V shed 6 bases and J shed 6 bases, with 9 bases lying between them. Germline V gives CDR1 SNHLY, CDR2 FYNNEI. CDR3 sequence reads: CASRNGVNSPLHF. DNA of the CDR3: TGTGCCAGCAGAAACGGGGTTAATTCACCCCTCCACTTT.

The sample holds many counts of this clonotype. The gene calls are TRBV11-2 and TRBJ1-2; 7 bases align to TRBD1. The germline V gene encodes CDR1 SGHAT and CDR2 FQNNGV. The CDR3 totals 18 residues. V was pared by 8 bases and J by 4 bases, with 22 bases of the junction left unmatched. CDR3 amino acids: CASRDDSGQRPQCYGYTF. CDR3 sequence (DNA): TGTGCCAGCCGAGACGACTCGGGACAGCGACCCCAGTGCTATGGCTACACCTTC.

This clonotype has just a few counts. The CDR3 region has the DNA TGTGCCAGCAGAGGACTAGCGGGAGGGCTGGTAGATACGCAGTATTTT. This sequence encodes CASRGLAGGLVDTQYF. The gene calls are TRBV6-5 and TRBJ2-3, with 15 bases fitting TRBD2. There are 16 residues in the CDR3. The V and J ends lost 6 bases and 5 bases, in that order; junction bases with no gene match: 6. CDR1 and CDR2 (germline): MNHEY, SVGAGI.

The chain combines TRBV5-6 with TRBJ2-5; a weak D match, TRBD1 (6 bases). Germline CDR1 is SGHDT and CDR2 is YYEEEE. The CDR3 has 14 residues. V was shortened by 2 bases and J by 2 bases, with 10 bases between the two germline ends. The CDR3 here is CASSFSRGQETQYF. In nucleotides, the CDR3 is TGTGCCAGCAGCTTCTCGAGGGGGCAAGAGACCCAGTACTTC.

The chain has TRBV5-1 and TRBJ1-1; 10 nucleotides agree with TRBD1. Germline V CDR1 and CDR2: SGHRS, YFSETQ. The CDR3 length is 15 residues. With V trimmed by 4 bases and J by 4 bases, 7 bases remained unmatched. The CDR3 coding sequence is TGCGCCAGCAGCAAGACAGGGGGCAAGGGCACTGAAGCTTTCTTT. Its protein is CASSKTGGKGTEAFF. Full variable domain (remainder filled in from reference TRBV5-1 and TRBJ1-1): KAGVTQTPRYLIKTRGQQVTLSCSPISGHRSVSWYQQTPGQGLQFLFEYFSETQRNKGNFPGRFSGRQFSNSRSEMNVSTLELGDSALYLCASSKTGGKGTEAFFGQGTRLTVV.

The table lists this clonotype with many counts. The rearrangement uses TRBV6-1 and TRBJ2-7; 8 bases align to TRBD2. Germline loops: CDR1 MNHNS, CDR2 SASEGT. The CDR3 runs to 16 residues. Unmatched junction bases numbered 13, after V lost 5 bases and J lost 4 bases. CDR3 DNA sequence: TGTGCCAGCAGTTCTGTACTTGCGGGAGGATCTTACGAGCAGTACTTC. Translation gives CASSSVLAGGSYEQYF.

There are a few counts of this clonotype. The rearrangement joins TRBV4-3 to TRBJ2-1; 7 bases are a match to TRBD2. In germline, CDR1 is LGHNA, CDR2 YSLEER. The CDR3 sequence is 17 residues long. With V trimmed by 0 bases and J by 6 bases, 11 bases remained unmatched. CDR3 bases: TGCGCCAGCAGCCAAGATCATCAAGCGGGATTCCCCAATGAGCAGTTCTTC. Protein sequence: CASSQDHQAGFPNEQFF.

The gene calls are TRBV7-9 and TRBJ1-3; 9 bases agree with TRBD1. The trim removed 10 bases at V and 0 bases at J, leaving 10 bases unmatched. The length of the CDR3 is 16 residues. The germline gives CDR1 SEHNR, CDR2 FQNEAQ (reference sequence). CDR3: CATQPPGQGSGNTIYF. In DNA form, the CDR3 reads TGTGCCACCCAGCCACCGGGACAGGGCTCTGGAAACACCATATATTTT.

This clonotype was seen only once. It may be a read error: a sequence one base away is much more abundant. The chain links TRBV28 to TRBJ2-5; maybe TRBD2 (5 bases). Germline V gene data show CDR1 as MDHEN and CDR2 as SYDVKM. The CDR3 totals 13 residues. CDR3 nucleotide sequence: TGTGTCAGCAGTTTTGATCCGGGGGAGACCCAGTACTTC. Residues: CVSSFDPGETQYF.

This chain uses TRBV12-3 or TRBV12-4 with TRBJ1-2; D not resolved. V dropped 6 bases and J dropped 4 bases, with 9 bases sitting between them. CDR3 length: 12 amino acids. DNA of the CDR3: TGTGCCAGCAGAACCCCCCCCTATGGCTACACCTTC. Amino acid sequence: CASRTPPYGYTF.

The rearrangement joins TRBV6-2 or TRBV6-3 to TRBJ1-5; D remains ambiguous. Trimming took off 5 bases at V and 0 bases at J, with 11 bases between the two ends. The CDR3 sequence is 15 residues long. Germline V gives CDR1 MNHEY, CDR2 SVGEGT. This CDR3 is CASSLLAGSNQPQHF. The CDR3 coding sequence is TGTGCCAGCAGTCTACTGGCGGGTAGCAATCAGCCCCAGCATTTT.

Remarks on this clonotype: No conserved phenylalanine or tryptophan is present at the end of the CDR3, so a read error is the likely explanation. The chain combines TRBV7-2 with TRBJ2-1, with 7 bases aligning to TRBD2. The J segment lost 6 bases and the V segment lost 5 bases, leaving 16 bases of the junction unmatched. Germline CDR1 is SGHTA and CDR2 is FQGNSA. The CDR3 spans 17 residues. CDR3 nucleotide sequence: TGTGCCAGCAGCACGAGAATGGCGGGAGTATTGTTCAATGAGCAGTTCCTC. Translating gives CASSTRMAGVLFNEQFL.